Listed below are T cell receptor beta chains from one sample, sequenced in a study of T cell responses to AZD1222 COVID-19 vaccine. Only in-frame clones appear in the TCRdb table, and some are missing; sequencing was by immunoSEQ multiplex PCR. The data contain 120,000 or so clones, under 95% of them singletons. Sequencing used peripheral blood, obtained on day 0 of AZD1222 vaccination. The receptors originated from an adult in good health. CDR3s leave out the opening cysteine and the closing phenylalanine or tryptophan. Fields, in order: V gene, CDR3 length, CDR3 protein.

TRBV28 12 ASSLGQVNEKLF
TRBV27 14 ALHRGARPPNQPQH
TRBV4-1 10 ASSQDYGGYT
TRBV7-3 13 ASSLGTGGTYGYT
TRBV24-1 15 ATSDLLFRGHEQPQH
TRBV7-9 12 ASSFVSTNEKLF
TRBV29-1 10 SVETGAGELF
TRBV29-1 11 SAVQKSYNEQF
TRBV5-1 14 ASSLNRASGANVLT
TRBV11-2 15 ASRGGVAGPYTDTQY
TRBV6-6 11 ASSMASNQPQH
TRBV11-2 12 ASSLGTGKDEQY
TRBV6-1 11 ASSETRQETQY
TRBV11-2 9 ASSPLVEQF
TRBV19 13 ASSPDRSSYNEQF
TRBV7-9 14 ASTGAGLDGTDTQY
TRBV5-1 12 ASKGGAYYNEQF
TRBV30 12 AWSDGQGGNEQF
TRBV3-1/TRBV3-2 13 ASSLNRGQAYGYT
TRBV7-2 11 ASTLTAGNEQF
TRBV19 14 ASSIGSHVSGETQY
TRBV5-6 13 ASSLPGQGSAEAF
TRBV19 12 ASRDTSGRETQY